A selection of T cell receptor beta chains follows, all from one sample in a study of blood T cell repertoires in COVID-19. Sequencing used immunoSEQ multiplex PCR; TCRdb keeps in-frame clones, though not all of them. Of about 140,000 clones in the sample, roughly 81% were seen once. Sequenced input: PBMCs or T cells enriched from blood (not recorded which). All receptors derive from a woman aged 50 to 65 with acute COVID-19. Each CDR3 is given with its conserved first and last residue. Each record gives: J gene, clone size, V gene, D gene, CDR3 protein, CDR3 DNA. A D gene is named only where the DNA matches it firmly. For some rows the clone size is stated as once, few or many, or as a class when expanded; others skip it.

TRBJ1-5	.	TRBV12-3/TRBV12-4	.	CASSLGQRRAQHF	TGTGCCAGCAGTTTAGGTCAGCGGCGGGCCCAGCATTTT
TRBJ2-7	few	TRBV6-1	.	CASSEARSYEQYF	TGTGCCAGCAGTGAAGCGCGGTCCTACGAGCAGTACTTC
TRBJ1-1	.	TRBV6-5	.	CASRPIRGLNTEAFF	TGTGCCAGCAGACCTATCAGGGGTTTGAACACTGAAGCTTTCTTT
TRBJ2-7	.	TRBV18	.	CASSPAELTYEQYF	TGTGCCAGCTCACCGGCGGAGCTAACCTACGAGCAGTACTTC
TRBJ2-7	.	TRBV15	.	CATSREQGYEQYF	TGTGCCACCAGCAGAGAACAGGGCTACGAGCAGTACTTC
TRBJ1-1	few	TRBV27	.	CASSPRTDMNTEAFF	TGTGCCAGCAGTCCCCGGACGGACATGAACACTGAAGCTTTCTTT
TRBJ2-1	few	TRBV10-3	TRBD1	CAISRTGEANNEQFF	TGTGCCATCAGTCGAACAGGGGAAGCAAACAATGAGCAGTTCTTC
TRBJ2-1	.	TRBV19	TRBD1	CASSMPGQGRVNEQFF	TGTGCCAGTAGTATGCCGGGACAGGGGCGGGTGAATGAGCAGTTCTTC
TRBJ1-2	few	TRBV19	TRBD1	CASSISGQGHYGYTF	TGTGCCAGTAGTATAAGCGGACAGGGGCACTATGGCTACACCTTC
TRBJ1-2	.	TRBV9	TRBD1	CASSPQGQGSPAF	TGTGCCAGCAGCCCGCAGGGACAGGGTTCTCCAGCCTTC
TRBJ2-7	.	TRBV5-1	TRBD2	CASQLGSGSFYEQYF	TGCGCCAGCCAACTGGGAAGCGGGAGCTTCTACGAGCAGTACTTC
TRBJ1-5	.	TRBV19	.	CASKMGWGDQPQHF	TGTGCCAGTAAGATGGGGTGGGGGGATCAGCCCCAGCATTTT
TRBJ2-4	.	TRBV30	.	CAWGTIERGQYF	TGTGCCTGGGGGACGATCGAGAGAGGTCAGTACTTC
TRBJ1-2	few	TRBV27	TRBD1	CASSSLHTGGGYGYTF	TGTGCCAGCAGTTCCCTCCACACAGGGGGGGGCTATGGCTACACCTTC
TRBJ2-7	.	TRBV19	.	CASSKDRSSYEQYF	TGTGCCAGTAGCAAAGACAGGAGCTCCTACGAGCAGTACTTC
TRBJ2-1	.	TRBV9	.	CASSVAGQISSYNEQFF	TGTGCCAGCAGCGTAGCGGGACAAATAAGCTCCTACAATGAGCAGTTCTTC
TRBJ1-1	.	TRBV19	.	CASMGAGWSEAFF	TGTGCCAGTATGGGGGCAGGGTGGTCTGAAGCTTTCTTT
TRBJ1-3	.	TRBV11-3	.	CASSSLVHSGNTIYF	TGTGCCAGCAGCTCCCTGGTACACTCTGGAAACACCATATATTTT
TRBJ1-6	few	TRBV2	.	CASSDESDSPLHF	TGTGCCAGCAGTGACGAGAGCGATTCACCCCTCCACTTT
TRBJ1-4	.	TRBV19	.	CASSIVSAGQGGLFF	TGTGCCAGTAGTATAGTGTCGGCGGGTCAAGGGGGACTGTTTTTT
TRBJ1-1	.	TRBV7-3	.	CASSFRGNTEAFF	TGTGCCAGCAGCTTTAGGGGTAACACTGAAGCTTTCTTT
TRBJ2-5	.	TRBV30	.	CAWSVVAGETQYF	TGTGCCTGGAGTGTAGTAGCCGGGGAGACCCAGTACTTC
TRBJ2-2	.	TRBV7-8	.	CASSLRVTGSLLAGELFF	TGTGCCAGCAGCCTCCGCGTAACCGGGTCTCTTTTGGCCGGGGAGCTGTTTTTT
TRBJ1-2	.	TRBV25-1	.	CASSESGGFYGYTF	TGTGCCAGCAGTGAATCGGGAGGATTCTATGGCTACACCTTC
TRBJ1-4	.	TRBV5-1	TRBD1	CASSQGTGQRNEKLFF	TGCGCCAGCAGTCAGGGTACGGGACAGCGAAATGAAAAACTGTTTTTT
TRBJ1-5	once	TRBV7-2	.	CASSLEGGWGNQPQHF	TGTGCCAGCAGCTTAGAGGGAGGCTGGGGCAATCAGCCCCAGCATTTT
TRBJ1-5	once	TRBV19	.	CASSQGLNQPQHF	TGTGCCAGTAGCCAGGGGTTGAATCAGCCCCAGCATTTT
TRBJ1-2	.	TRBV12-3/TRBV12-4	.	CASSHPGRNGYTF	TGTGCCAGCAGTCACCCGGGGAGAAATGGCTACACCTTC
TRBJ2-1	.	TRBV4-3	TRBD2	CASSQEGDGLAIDNEQFF	TGCGCCAGCAGCCAAGAAGGGGACGGACTAGCGATAGACAATGAGCAGTTCTTC
TRBJ1-3	.	TRBV12-3/TRBV12-4	.	CASSFNEGLPIYF	TGTGCCAGCAGTTTTAACGAGGGTTTACCCATATATTTT
TRBJ1-1	.	TRBV11-2	.	CASSGQMNTEAFF	TGTGCCAGCAGCGGACAGATGAACACTGAAGCTTTCTTT
TRBJ2-1	once	TRBV9	.	CASSVASISYNEQFF	TGTGCCAGCAGCGTAGCTAGTATCTCCTACAATGAGCAGTTCTTC
TRBJ2-5	.	TRBV29-1	TRBD2	CSVGKGLVETQYF	TGCAGCGTCGGAAAGGGACTAGTGGAGACCCAGTACTTC
TRBJ1-2	.	TRBV2	TRBD1	CASTTDRGYLEGYTF	TGTGCCAGCACAACGGACAGGGGGTATTTGGAGGGCTACACCTTC
TRBJ1-4	.	TRBV5-6	TRBD1	CASSFRDRGEKLFF	TGTGCCAGCAGCTTTAGGGACAGGGGTGAAAAACTGTTTTTT
TRBJ2-3	.	TRBV7-2	TRBD1	CASSARQGDTQYF	TGTGCCAGCAGCGCGCGACAGGGGGATACGCAGTATTTT
TRBJ1-5	.	TRBV2	TRBD1	CASSADRGNQPQHF	TGTGCCAGCAGTGCGGACAGGGGCAATCAGCCCCAGCATTTT
TRBJ2-3	.	TRBV19	TRBD2	CASSAPGLAGYTDTQYF	TGTGCCAGTAGTGCGCCCGGACTAGCGGGGTACACAGATACGCAGTATTTT
TRBJ2-5	once	TRBV29-1	TRBD2	CSVEEGTGGETQYF	TGCAGCGTTGAAGAGGGGACGGGGGGAGAGACCCAGTACTTC
TRBJ1-3	.	TRBV7-2	.	CASSEVGEGTIYF	TGTGCCAGCAGTGAGGTGGGGGAGGGCACCATATATTTT
TRBJ2-3	once	TRBV30	.	CAWSPPSADTQYF	TGTGCCTGGAGCCCTCCCTCAGCAGATACGCAGTATTTT